This T cell receptor (beta chain) was documented in a study of cytomegalovirus exposure and HLA in healthy donors. There are 11 residues in the CDR3. The germline CDR1 and CDR2 sequences are SQVTM and ANQGSEA. Trimming took 4 bases from V and 2 from J, leaving 6 bases between them. As for this clone: The target antigen is unknown.

Primers: 60 Vbeta forward and 13 Jbeta reverse. The authors' processing: Roughly 83 million unique TCR beta chains, about 11 million of them shared, were counted by a later analysis. Method: immunoSEQ multiplex PCR; TCRdb's copy keeps in-frame clones and lacks some. D and trimming were read from the DNA, whereas the V and J calls and clone size are those reported in that table. The sample yields more than 95,000 clones, roughly four fifths seen once. General study points: When analyzed later, the rates of TCR association showed variation by HLA locus, with DRB1 the most and HLA-C the fewest. The authors listed about 170 TCR beta chains as cytomegalovirus-associated. The study reported that TCR beta sequences accurately predicted HLA-A and HLA-B alleles in most subjects.

The receptor was isolated from a man aged 35 to 55 in good health and CMV-seronegative. Sequenced input: PBMCs. The chain combines TRBV29-1 with TRBJ2-7, with unresolved D. The CDR3 spells CSVVRAYEQYF. The CDR3 nucleotides read TGCAGCGTTGTCCGGGCCTACGAGCAGTACTTC.